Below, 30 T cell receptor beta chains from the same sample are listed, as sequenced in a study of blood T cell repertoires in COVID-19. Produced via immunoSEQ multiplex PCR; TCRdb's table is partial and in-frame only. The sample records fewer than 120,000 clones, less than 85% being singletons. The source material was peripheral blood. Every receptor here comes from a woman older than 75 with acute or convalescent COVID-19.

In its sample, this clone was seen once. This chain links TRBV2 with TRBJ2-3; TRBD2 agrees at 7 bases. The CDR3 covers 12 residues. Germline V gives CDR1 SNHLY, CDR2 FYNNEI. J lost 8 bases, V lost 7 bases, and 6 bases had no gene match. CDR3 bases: TGTGCCAGCACCTGGGGGGGAGGTACGCAGTATTTT. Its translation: CASTWGGGTQYF.

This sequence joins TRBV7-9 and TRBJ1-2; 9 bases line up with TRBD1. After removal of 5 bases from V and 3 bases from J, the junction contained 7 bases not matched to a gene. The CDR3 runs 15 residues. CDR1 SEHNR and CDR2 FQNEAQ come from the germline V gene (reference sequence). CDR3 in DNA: TGTGCCAGCAGCCCACTGGGACAGGGTGACTATGGCTACACCTTC. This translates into CASSPLGQGDYGYTF.

The CDR3 region has the DNA TGCGCCAGCAGCCCCGACAGCGCGAACACCGGGGAGCTGTTTTTT. This encodes CASSPDSANTGELFF. This chain connects TRBV5-1 to TRBJ2-2; TRBD1 might be the D (5 bases). The CDR3 is 15 amino acids. Per the germline V gene, CDR1 is SGHRS and CDR2 is YFSETQ. The germline V and J ends were trimmed by 4 bases and 0 bases, with 10 bases remaining between them. Full variable domain (missing parts from reference TRBV5-1 and TRBJ2-2): KAGVTQTPRYLIKTRGQQVTLSCSPISGHRSVSWYQQTPGQGLQFLFEYFSETQRNKGNFPGRFSGRQFSNSRSEMNVSTLELGDSALYLCASSPDSANTGELFFGEGSRLTVL.

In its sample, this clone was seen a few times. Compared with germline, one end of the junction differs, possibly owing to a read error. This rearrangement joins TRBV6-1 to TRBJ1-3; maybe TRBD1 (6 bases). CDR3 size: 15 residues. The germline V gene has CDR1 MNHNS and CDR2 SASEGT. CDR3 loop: CASSEGIGGGNTIYF. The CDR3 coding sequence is TGTGCCAGCAGCGAAGGCATAGGGGGAGGAAACACCATATATTTT.

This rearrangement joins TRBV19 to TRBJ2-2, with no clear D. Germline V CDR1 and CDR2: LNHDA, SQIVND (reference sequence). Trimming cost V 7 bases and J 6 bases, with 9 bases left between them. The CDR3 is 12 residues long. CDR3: CASKNEAGELFF. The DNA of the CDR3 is TGTGCCAGTAAAAATGAGGCCGGGGAGCTGTTTTTT.

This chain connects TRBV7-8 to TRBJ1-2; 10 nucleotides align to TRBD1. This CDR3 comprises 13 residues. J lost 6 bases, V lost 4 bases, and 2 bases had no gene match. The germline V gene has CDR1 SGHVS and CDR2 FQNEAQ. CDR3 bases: TGTGCCAGCAGCTGGGGACAGGGGAATGGCTACACCTTC. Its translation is CASSWGQGNGYTF.

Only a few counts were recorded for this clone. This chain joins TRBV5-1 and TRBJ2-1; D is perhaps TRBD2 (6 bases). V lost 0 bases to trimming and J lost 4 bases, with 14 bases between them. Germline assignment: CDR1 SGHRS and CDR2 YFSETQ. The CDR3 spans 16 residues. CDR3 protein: CASSLGPVAEYNEQFF. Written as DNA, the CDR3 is TGCGCCAGCAGCTTGGGTCCGGTAGCGGAATACAATGAGCAGTTCTTC.

The CDR3, as DNA: TGTGCCAGCAGATCGACTAGCGGCTCCTACAATGAGCAGTTCTTC. As protein: CASRSTSGSYNEQFF. The chain uses TRBV6-6 and TRBJ2-1, with TRBD2 identical over 9 bases. The junction had 3 bases not matched to a gene; V was cut back by 6 bases and J by 0 bases. This CDR3 is built from 15 residues. CDR1 MNHNY and CDR2 SVGAGI come from the germline V gene (reference sequence).

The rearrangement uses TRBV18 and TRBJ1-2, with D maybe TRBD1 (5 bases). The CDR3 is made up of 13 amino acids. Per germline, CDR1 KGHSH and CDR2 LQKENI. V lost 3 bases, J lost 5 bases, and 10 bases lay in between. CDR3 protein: CASSPEAGYGYTF. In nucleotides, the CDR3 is TGTGCCAGCTCACCTGAGGCAGGGTATGGCTACACCTTC.

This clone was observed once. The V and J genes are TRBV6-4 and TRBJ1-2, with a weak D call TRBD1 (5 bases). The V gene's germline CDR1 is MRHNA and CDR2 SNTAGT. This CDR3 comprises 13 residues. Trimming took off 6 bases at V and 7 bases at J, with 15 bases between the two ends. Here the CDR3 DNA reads TGTGCCAGCAGCCCAGACAGACAAAGTGGCTACACCTTC. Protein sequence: CASSPDRQSGYTF.

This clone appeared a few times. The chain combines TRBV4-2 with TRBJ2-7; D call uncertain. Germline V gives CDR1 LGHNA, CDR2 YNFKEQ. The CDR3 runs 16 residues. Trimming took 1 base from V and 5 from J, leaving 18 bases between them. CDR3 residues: CASSQGSGSLLDEQYF. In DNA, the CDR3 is TGTGCCAGCAGCCAAGGTTCAGGCTCCCTTCTTGACGAGCAGTACTTC.

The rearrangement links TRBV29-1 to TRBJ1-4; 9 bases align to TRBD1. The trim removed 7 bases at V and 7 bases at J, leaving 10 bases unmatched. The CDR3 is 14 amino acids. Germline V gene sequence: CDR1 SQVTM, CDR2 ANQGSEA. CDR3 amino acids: CSARYRGRIEKLFF. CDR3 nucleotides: TGCAGCGCTCGTTACAGGGGGCGCATTGAAAAACTGTTTTTT. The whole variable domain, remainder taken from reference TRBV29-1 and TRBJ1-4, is SAVISQKPSRDICQRGTSLTIQCQVDSQVTMMFWYRQQPGQSLTLIATANQGSEATYESGFVIDKFPISRPNLTFSTLTVSNMSPEDSSIYLCSARYRGRIEKLFFGSGTQLSVL.

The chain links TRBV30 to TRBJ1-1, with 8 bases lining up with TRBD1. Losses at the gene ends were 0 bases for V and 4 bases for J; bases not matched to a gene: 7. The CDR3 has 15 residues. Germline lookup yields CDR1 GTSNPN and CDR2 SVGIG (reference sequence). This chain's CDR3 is CAWSVFGTGPTEAFF. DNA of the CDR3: TGTGCCTGGAGTGTCTTCGGGACAGGCCCCACTGAAGCTTTCTTT.

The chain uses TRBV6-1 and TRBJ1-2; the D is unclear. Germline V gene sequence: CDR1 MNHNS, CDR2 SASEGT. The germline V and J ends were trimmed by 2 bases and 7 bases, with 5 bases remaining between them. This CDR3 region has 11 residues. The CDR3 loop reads CASSELSGYTF. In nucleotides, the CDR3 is TGTGCCAGCAGTGAACTCTCTGGCTACACCTTC.

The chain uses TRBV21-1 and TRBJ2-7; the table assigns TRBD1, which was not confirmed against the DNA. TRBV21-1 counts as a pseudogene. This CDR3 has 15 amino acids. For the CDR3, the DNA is TGTGCCAGCAGCAAGACCGGGACAGGGGGGTACGAGCAGTACTTC. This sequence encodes CASSKTGTGGYEQYF.

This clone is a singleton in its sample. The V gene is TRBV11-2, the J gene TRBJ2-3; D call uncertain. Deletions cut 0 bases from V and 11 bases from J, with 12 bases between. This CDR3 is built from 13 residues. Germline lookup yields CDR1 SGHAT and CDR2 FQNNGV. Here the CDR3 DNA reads TGTGCCAGCAGCTTAGAGTGGGCAGATTGGCAGTATTTT. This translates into CASSLEWADWQYF.

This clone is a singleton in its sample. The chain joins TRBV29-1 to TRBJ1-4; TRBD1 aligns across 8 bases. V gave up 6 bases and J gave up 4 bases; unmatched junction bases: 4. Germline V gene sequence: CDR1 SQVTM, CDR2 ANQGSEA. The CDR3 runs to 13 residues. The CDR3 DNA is TGCAGCGTCCAGGGGGCTGGTAATGAAAAACTGTTTTTT. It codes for CSVQGAGNEKLFF. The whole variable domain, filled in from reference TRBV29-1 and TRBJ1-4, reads SAVISQKPSRDICQRGTSLTIQCQVDSQVTMMFWYRQQPGQSLTLIATANQGSEATYESGFVIDKFPISRPNLTFSTLTVSNMSPEDSSIYLCSVQGAGNEKLFFGSGTQLSVL.

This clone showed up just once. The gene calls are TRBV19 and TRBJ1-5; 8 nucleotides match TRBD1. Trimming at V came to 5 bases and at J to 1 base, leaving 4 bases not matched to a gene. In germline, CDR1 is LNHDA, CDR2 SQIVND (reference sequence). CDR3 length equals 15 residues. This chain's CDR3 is CASSFRTGSNQPQHF. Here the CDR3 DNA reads TGTGCCAGTAGTTTCAGGACAGGGAGCAATCAGCCCCAGCATTTT. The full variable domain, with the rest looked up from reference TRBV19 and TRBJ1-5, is DGGITQSPKYLFRKEGQNVTLSCEQNLNHDAMYWYRQDPGQGLRLIYYSQIVNDFQKGDIAEGYSVSREKKESFPLTVTSAQKNPTAFYLCASSFRTGSNQPQHFGDGTRLSIL.

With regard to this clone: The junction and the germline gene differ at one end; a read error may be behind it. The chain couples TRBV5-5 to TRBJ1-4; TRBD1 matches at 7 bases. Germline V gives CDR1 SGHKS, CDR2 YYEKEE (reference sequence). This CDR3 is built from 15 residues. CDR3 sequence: CASSLHVGQSYPMHF. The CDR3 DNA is TGTGCCAGCAGCCTTCATGTGGGACAGTCCTACCCCATGCATTTT.

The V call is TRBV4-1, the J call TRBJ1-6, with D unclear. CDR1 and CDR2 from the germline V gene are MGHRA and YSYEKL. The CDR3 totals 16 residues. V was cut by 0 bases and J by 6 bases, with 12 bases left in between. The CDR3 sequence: CASSQDGQTRNSPLHF. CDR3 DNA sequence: TGCGCCAGCAGCCAAGATGGGCAAACACGTAATTCACCCCTCCACTTT.

The CDR3 DNA reads TGTGCCAGCAGTACCCGGGAGGGTCGGAACGAGCAGTACTTC. Its translation is CASSTREGRNEQYF. The chain is built from TRBV28 and TRBJ2-7; TRBD2 matches at 8 bases. The germline V gene has CDR1 MDHEN and CDR2 SYDVKM. V was clipped by 5 bases and J by 5 bases; unmatched bases: 8. This CDR3 contains 14 residues.

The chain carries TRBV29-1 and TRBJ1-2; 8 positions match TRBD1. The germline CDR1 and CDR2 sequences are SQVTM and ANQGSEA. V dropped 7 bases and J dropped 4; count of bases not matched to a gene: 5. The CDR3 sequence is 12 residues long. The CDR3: CSGGQEGYGYTF. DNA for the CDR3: TGCAGCGGGGGACAGGAAGGCTATGGCTACACCTTC.

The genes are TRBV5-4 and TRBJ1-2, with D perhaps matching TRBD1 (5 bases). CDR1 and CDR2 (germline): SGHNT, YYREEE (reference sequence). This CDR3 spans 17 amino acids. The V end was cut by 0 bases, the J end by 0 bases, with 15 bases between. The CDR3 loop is CASSLAAGPQANYGYTF. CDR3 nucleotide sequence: TGTGCCAGCAGCTTGGCAGCGGGGCCCCAAGCTAACTATGGCTACACCTTC. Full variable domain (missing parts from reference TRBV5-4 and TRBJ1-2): ETGVTQSPTHLIKTRGQQVTLRCSSQSGHNTVSWYQQALGQGPQFIFQYYREEENGRGNFPPRFSGLQFPNYSSELNVNALELDDSALYLCASSLAAGPQANYGYTFGSGTRLTVV.

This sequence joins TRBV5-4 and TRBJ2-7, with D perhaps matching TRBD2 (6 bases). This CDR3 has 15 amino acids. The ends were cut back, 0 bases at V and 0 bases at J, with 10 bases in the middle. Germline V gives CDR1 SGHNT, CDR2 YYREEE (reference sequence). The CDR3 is CASSLGPDYSYEQYF. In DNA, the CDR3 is TGTGCCAGCAGCTTGGGACCGGACTACTCCTACGAGCAGTACTTC.

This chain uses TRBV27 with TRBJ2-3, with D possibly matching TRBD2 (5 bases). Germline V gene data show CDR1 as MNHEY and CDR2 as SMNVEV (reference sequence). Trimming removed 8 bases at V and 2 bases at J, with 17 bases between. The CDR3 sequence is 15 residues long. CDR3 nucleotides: TGTGCCAGCGTGGCTAGCCGACTCCTCACAGATACGCAGTATTTT. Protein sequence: CASVASRLLTDTQYF.

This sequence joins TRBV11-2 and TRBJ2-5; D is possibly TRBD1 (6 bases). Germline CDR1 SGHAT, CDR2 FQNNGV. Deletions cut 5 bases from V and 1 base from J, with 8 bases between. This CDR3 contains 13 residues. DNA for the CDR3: TGTGCCAGCAGCCGGGACACCCAAGAGACCCAGTACTTC. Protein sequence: CASSRDTQETQYF.

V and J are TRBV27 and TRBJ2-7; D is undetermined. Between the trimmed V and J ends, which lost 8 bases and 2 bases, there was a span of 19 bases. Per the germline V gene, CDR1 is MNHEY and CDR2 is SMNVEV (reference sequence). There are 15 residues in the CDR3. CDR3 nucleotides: TGTGCCAGCGACTCGCCCCCTAGAGAAACCTACGAGCAGTACTTC. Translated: CASDSPPRETYEQYF.

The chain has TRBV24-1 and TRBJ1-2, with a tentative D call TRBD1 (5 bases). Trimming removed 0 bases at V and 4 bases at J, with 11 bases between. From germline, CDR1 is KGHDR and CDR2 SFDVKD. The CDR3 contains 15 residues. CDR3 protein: CATSDLDGQGYGYTF. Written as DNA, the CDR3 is TGTGCCACCAGTGATTTGGACGGGCAGGGCTATGGCTACACCTTC.

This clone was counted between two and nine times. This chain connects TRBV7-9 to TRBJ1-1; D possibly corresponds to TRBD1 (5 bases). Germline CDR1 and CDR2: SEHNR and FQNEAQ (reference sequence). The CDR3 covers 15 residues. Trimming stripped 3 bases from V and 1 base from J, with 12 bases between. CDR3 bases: TGTGCCAGCAGCTTGCGACAGATCTCGAACACTGAAGCTTTCTTT. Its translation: CASSLRQISNTEAFF.

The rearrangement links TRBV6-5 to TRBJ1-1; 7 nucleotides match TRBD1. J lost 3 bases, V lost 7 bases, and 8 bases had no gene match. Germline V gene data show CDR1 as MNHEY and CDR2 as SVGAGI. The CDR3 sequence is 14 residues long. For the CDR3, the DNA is TGTGCCAGCAAAGCGGCACAGGGGCACACTGAAGCTTTCTTT. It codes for CASKAAQGHTEAFF.